Ten or more counts support the clone carrying this T cell receptor beta chain. TCRdb processed the 5' RACE reads anew with MiXCR; each CDR3 protein has one entry. The sample consists of roughly 97,000 distinct CDR3 sequences, more than 9.5% of them appearing once. The data stem from a study of early T cells in non-severe SARS-CoV-2 infection. V was pared by 5 bases and J by 4 bases, with 4 bases of the junction left unmatched. Germline V gene sequence: CDR1 SQVTM, CDR2 ANQGSEA. The CDR3 consists of 12 residues. The V call is TRBV29-1, the J call TRBJ1-2; 7 bases map to TRBD1. Specimen: whole blood, collected at baseline. This receptor was identified in an adult who was a healthcare worker with PCR-confirmed SARS-CoV-2 infection or an uninfected control (not recorded which). CDR3 residues: CSVQGTAYGYTF. The DNA for the CDR3 is TGCAGCGTTCAGGGGACAGCCTATGGCTACACCTTC.